The clone carrying this T cell receptor (beta chain) has just one count. These data originate in a study of OX40 agonist ivuxolimab in advanced cancers. Clones were read by immunoSEQ multiplex PCR, and TCRdb kept only the in-frame ones, dropping some. Here the sample spans around 100,000 clones, almost 90% being singletons. V was trimmed by 6 bases and J by 2 bases, leaving 10 bases between them. CDR1 and CDR2 (germline): SNHLY, FYNNEI. This CDR3 comprises 13 residues. The sample in question was CD4+ or CD8+ T cells sorted from blood, obtained in a trial of the OX40 agonist ivuxolimab. This chain uses TRBV2 with TRBJ1-1; the D is unclear. The TCR comes from an adult with an advanced solid tumor such as melanoma, head and neck, liver or kidney cancer. The CDR3: CASRDDGNTEAFF. The CDR3 DNA is TGTGCCAGCAGGGATGACGGAAACACTGAAGCTTTCTTT.